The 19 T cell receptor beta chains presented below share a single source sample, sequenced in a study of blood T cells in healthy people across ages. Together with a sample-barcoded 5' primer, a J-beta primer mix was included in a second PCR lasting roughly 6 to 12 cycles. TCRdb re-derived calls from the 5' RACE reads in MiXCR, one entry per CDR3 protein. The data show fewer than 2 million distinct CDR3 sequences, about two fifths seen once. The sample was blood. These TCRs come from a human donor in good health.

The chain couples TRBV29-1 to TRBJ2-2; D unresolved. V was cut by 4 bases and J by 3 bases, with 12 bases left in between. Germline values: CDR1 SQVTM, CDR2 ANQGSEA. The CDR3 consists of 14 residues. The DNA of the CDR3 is TGCAGCGTTGCACTGGGTTGGGACACCGGGGAGCTGTTTTTT. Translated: CSVALGWDTGELFF.

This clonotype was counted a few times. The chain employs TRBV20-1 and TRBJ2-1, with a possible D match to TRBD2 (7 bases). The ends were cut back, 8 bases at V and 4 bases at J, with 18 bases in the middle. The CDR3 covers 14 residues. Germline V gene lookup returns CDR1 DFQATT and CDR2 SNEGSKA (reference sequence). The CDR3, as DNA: TGCAGTCAAGAAAAGGGGGGGGAGTACAATGAGCAGTTCTTC. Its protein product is CSQEKGGEYNEQFF.

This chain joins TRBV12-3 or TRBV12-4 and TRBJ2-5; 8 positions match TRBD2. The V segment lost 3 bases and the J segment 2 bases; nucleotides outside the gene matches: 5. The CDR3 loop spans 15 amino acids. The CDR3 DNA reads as TGTGCCAGCAGTTTTAGCGGGGCGAAACAAGAGACCCAGTACTTC. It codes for CASSFSGAKQETQYF.

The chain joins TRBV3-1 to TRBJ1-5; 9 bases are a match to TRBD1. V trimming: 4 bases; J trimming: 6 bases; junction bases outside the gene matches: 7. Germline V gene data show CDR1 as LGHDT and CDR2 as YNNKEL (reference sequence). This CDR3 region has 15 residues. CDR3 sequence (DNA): TGTGCCAGCAGCCCGGGGAGGACAGGGGCTCAGCCCCAGCATTTT. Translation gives CASSPGRTGAQPQHF.

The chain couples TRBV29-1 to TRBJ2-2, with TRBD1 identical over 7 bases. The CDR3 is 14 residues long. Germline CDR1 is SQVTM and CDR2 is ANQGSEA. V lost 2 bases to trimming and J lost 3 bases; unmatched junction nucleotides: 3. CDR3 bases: TGCAGCGTTGAACGGGACAGATACACCGGGGAGCTGTTTTTT. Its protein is CSVERDRYTGELFF.

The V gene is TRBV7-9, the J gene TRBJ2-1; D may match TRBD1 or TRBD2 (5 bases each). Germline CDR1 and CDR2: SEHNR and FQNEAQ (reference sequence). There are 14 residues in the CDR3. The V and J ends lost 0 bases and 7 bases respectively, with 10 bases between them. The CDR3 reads CASSLAWGGNEQFF. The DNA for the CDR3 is TGTGCCAGCAGCTTAGCTTGGGGCGGGAATGAGCAGTTCTTC.

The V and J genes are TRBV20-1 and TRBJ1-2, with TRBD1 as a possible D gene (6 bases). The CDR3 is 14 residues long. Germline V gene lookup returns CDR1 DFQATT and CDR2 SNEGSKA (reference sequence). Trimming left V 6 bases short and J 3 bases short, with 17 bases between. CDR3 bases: TGCAGTGCGGCAGAGGGGGGATCGGACTATGGCTACACCTTC. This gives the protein CSAAEGGSDYGYTF.

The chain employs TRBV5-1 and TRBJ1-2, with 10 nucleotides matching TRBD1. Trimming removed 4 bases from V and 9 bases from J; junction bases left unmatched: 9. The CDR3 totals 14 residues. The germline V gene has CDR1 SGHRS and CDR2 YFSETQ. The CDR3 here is CASSLGQGLISYTF. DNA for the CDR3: TGCGCCAGCAGCCTGGGACAGGGGCTGATTAGCTACACCTTC.

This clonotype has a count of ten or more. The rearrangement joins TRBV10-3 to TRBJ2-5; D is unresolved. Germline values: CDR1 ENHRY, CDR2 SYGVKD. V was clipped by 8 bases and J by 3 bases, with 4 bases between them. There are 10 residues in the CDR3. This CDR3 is CAIGEETQYF. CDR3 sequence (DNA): TGTGCCATCGGGGAAGAGACCCAGTACTTC.

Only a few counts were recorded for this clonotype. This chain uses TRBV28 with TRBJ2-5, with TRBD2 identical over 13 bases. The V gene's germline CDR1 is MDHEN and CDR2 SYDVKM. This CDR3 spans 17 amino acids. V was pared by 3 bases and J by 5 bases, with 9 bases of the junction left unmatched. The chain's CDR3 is CASSFPTSGGFLETQYF. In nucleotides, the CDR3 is TGTGCCAGCAGTTTCCCGACTAGCGGGGGGTTTTTGGAGACCCAGTACTTC.

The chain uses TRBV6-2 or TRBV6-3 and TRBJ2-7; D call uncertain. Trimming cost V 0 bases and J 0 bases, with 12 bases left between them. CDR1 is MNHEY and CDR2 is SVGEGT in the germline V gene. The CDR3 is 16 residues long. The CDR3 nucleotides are TGTGCCAGCAGTTACTCGGGTCAGACGAGCTCCTACGAGCAGTACTTC. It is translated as CASSYSGQTSSYEQYF.

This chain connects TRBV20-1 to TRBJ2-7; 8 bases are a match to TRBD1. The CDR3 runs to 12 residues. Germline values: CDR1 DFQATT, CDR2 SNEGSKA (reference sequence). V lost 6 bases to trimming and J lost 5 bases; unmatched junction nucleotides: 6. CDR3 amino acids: CSASPDRDEQYF. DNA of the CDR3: TGCAGTGCCTCCCCGGACAGGGACGAGCAGTACTTC.

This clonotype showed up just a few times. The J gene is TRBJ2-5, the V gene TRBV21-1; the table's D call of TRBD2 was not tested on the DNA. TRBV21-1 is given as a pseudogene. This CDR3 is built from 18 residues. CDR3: CASSASRTSGGIQETQYF. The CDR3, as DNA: TGTGCCAGCAGCGCCAGCCGGACTAGCGGGGGAATCCAAGAGACCCAGTACTTC.

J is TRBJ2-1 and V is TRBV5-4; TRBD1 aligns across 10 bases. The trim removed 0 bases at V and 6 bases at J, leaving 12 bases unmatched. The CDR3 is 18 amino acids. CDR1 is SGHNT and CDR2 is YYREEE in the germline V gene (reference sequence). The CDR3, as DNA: TGTGCCAGCAGCTTGGTATTTGTGACAGGGGGCGGTCGCAATGAGCAGTTCTTC. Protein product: CASSLVFVTGGGRNEQFF.

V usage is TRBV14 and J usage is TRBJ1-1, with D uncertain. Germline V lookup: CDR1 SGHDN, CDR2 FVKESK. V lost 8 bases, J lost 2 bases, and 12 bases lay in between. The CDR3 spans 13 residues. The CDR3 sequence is CASSSHLNTEAFF. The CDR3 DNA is TGTGCCAGCTCCAGTCACCTTAACACTGAAGCTTTCTTT.

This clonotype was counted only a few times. The CDR3 here is CASSLHDSGTEAFF. As DNA, the CDR3 is TGCGCCAGCAGCCTCCATGATTCCGGGACTGAAGCTTTCTTT. The chain recombines TRBV4-3 with TRBJ1-1; D ambiguous. The CDR3 runs to 14 residues. Per the germline V gene, CDR1 is LGHNA and CDR2 is YSLEER. V was cut by 4 bases and J by 5 bases, with 14 bases left in between.

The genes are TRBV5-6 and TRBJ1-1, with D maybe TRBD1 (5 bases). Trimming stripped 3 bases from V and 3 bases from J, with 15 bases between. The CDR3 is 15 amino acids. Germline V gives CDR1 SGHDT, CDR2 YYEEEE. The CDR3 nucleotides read TGTGCCAGCAGCTCACAGGCTAGGGTTGACACTGAAGCTTTCTTT. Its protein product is CASSSQARVDTEAFF.

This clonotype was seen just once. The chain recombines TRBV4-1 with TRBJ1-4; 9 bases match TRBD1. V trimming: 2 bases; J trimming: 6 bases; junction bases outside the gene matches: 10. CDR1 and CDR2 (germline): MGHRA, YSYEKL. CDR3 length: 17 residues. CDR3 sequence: CASSQRYPGQGYEKLFF. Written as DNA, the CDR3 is TGCGCCAGCAGCCAACGATATCCGGGACAGGGTTATGAAAAACTGTTTTTT.

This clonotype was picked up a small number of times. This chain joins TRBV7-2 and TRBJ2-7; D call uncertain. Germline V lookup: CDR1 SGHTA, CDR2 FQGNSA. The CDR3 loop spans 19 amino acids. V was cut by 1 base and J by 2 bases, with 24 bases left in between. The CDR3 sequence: CASSLGNPVMSPLTYEQYF. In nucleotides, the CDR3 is TGTGCCAGCAGCTTAGGAAATCCCGTGATGTCCCCATTGACCTACGAGCAGTACTTC.